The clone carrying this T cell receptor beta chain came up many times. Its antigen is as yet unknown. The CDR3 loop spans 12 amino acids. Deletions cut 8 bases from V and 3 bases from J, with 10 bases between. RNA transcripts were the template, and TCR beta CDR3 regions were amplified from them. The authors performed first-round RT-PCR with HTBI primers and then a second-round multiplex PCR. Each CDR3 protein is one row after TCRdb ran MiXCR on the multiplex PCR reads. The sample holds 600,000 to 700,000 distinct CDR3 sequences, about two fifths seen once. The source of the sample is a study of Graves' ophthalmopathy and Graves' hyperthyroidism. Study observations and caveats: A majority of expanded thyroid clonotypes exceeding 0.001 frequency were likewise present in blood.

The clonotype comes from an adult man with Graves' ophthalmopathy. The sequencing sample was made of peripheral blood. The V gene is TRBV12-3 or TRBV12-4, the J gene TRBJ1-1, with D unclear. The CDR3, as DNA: TGTGCCAGCCGGGAGCCTTACACTGAAGCTTTCTTT. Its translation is CASREPYTEAFF.